The source of this TCR beta chain is a study of CD8 T cells in ankylosing spondylitis. Study-wide results and caveats: Disease-associated clones were reportedly significantly overrepresented in matched ankylosing spondylitis synovial fluid. One TCR beta motif, made up of roughly 8 highly homologous variants, appeared characteristic of ankylosing spondylitis blood.

A note on this clonotype: Its specificity is not known.

Quantitative 5'-RACE was performed with molecular barcodes, and it yielded the TCR beta libraries. Each CDR3 protein gets one entry after TCRdb re-called the 5' RACE reads with MiXCR. The repertoire holds 470,000 or so distinct CDR3 sequences, 26% seen once, with about 0.92% in the top ten. Deletions cut 6 bases from V and 10 bases from J, with 16 bases between. Germline V gene lookup returns CDR1 SGHVS and CDR2 FQNEAQ. The CDR3 is made up of 13 amino acids. The TCR sequence derives from a male donor with ankylosing spondylitis. This rearrangement joins TRBV7-8 to TRBJ2-1; D is ambiguous. The sequencing input was blood, either unsorted or a sorted T cell fraction (not recorded which). The CDR3 loop is CASSQISLSEQFF. For the CDR3, the DNA is TGTGCCAGCAGTCAAATCAGCCTTTCAGAGCAGTTCTTC.